This T cell receptor (beta chain) was captured by sequencing in a study of cytomegalovirus exposure and HLA in healthy donors. Study-wide results and limits: The authors assumed roughly uniform sequencing depth across donors for presence/absence analyses. A later analysis linked around 15,000 TCR beta sequences to HLA alleles at 0.05 false discovery rate. Among TCR beta chains of equal frequency, HLA-associated ones were more clonally expanded in a later analysis. Rates of TCR association differed by HLA locus in a later analysis, with DRB1 highest and HLA-C lowest.

Use of 60 Vbeta and 13 Jbeta primers characterized the PCR. Libraries were prepared by immunoSEQ multiplex PCR; TCRdb keeps only in-frame clonotypes and omits some of them. The sample contains 110,000 to 150,000 clones, almost 85% of which appear only once. Of note for this clone: No antigen is known for it.

This CDR3 contains 13 residues. Trimming removed 1 base at V and 5 bases at J, with 6 bases between. Germline values: CDR1 SGHAT, CDR2 FQDESV (reference sequence). The sample comprised PBMCs. The sequence derives from a woman aged 40-49 years in good health and CMV-seronegative. The chain uses TRBV11-1 and TRBJ2-1, with D unclear. CDR3 bases: TGTGCCAGCAGCTTAGGCCAGAACAATGAGCAGTTCTTC. This codes for CASSLGQNNEQFF.